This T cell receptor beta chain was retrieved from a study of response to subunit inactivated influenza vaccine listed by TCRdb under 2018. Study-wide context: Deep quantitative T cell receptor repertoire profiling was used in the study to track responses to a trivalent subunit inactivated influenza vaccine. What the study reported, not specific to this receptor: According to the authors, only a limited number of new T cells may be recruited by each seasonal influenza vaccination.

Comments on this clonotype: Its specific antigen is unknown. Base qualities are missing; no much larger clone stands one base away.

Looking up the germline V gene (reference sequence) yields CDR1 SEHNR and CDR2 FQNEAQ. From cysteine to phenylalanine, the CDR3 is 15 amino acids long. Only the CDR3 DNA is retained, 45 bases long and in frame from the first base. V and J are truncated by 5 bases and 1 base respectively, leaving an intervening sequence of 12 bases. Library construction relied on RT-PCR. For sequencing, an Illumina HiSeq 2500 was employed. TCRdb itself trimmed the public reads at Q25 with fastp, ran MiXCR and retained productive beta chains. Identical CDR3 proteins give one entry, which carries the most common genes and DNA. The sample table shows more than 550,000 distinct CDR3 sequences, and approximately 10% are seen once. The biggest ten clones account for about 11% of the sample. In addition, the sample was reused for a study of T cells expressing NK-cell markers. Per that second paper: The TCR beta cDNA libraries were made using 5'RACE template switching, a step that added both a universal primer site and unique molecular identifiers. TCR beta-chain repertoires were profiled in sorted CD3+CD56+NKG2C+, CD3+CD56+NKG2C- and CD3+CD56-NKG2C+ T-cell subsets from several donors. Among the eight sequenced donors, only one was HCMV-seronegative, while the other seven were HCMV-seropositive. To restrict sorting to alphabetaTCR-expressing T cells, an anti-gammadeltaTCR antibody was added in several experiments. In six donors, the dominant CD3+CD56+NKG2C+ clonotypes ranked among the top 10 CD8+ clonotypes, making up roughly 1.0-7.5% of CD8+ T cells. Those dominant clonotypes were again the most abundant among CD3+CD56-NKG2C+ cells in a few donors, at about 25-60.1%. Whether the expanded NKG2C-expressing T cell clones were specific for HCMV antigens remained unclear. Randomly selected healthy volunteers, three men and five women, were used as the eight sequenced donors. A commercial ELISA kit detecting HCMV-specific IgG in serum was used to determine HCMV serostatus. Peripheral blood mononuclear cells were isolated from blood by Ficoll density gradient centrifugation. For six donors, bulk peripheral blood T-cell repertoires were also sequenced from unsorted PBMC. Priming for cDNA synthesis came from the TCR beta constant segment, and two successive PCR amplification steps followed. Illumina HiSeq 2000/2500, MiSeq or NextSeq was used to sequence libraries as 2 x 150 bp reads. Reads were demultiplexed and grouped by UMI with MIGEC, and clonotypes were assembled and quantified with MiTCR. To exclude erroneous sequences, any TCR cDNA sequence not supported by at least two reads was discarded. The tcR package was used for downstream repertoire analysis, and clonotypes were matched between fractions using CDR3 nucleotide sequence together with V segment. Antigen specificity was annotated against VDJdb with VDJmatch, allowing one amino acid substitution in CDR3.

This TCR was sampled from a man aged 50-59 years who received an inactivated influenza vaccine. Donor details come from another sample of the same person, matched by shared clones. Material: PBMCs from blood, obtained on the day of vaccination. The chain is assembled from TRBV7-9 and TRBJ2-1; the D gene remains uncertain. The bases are TGTGCCAGCAGCCCAAAATCTCGATCCTACAATGAGCAGTTCTTC. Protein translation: CASSPKSRSYNEQFF.